Below are 11 T cell receptor beta chains sequenced from a single sample in a study of identical twins. In TCRdb, the 5' RACE reads were re-called with MiXCR into one record per CDR3 protein. The top ten clones hold around 0.91% of a sample with 400,000 to 650,000 distinct CDR3 sequences, roughly a fifth of them seen once. The same data also went into a second study, on T cells expressing NK-cell markers.

Sequenced material: CD4+ T cells sorted from blood. Receptors originate from a woman aged 18-35 years in good health.

This clonotype was picked up many times. The chain recombines TRBV10-3 with TRBJ2-3, with TRBD2 matching over 11 bases. The germline gives CDR1 ENHRY, CDR2 SYGVKD. This CDR3 contains 14 residues. Germline trimming cut 7 bases from V and 1 base from J; bases unmatched to any gene: 1. Here the CDR3 DNA reads TGTGCCATCAAGGGACTAGCGGGCACAGATACGCAGTATTTT. As protein: CAIKGLAGTDTQYF.

This clonotype has only one observation. This chain connects TRBV7-8 to TRBJ2-1; D not resolved. The V end lost 3 bases, the J end lost 7 bases, and 16 bases lay between the germline ends. This CDR3 is 15 amino acids long. The V gene's germline CDR1 is SGHVS and CDR2 FQNEAQ. In DNA, the CDR3 is TGTGCCAGCAGCTTCCGACTGACTCCTGGAAATGAGCAGTTCTTC. This gives the protein CASSFRLTPGNEQFF.

The chain links TRBV20-1 to TRBJ2-7; 10 nucleotides agree with TRBD1. The CDR3 is 13 amino acids. Per the germline V gene, CDR1 is DFQATT and CDR2 is SNEGSKA (reference sequence). V gave up 5 bases and J gave up 1 base; unmatched junction bases: 2. CDR3 amino acids: CSAWGQGSYEQYF. CDR3 sequence (DNA): TGCAGTGCTTGGGGACAGGGGTCCTACGAGCAGTACTTC.

This clonotype was picked up a small number of times. The chain uses TRBV5-1 and TRBJ2-7, with 7 bases that match TRBD2. The CDR3 runs to 16 residues. Per germline, CDR1 SGHRS and CDR2 YFSETQ. Trimming at V came to 0 bases and at J to 5 bases, leaving 11 bases not matched to a gene. As DNA, the CDR3 is TGCGCCAGCAGCTTGGTTCTCGGGGGGACCGCCAACGAGCAGTACTTC. Protein: CASSLVLGGTANEQYF.

This chain links TRBV4-3 with TRBJ2-1; no firm D call. Germline assignment: CDR1 LGHNA and CDR2 YSLEER. The CDR3 sequence is 17 residues long. Trimming removed 5 bases from V and 0 bases from J, with 17 bases in between. The CDR3 protein is CASSYLGFRDSYNEQFF. In nucleotides, the CDR3 is TGCGCCAGCAGCTACCTCGGGTTTAGGGACTCCTACAATGAGCAGTTCTTC.

The rearrangement links TRBV9 to TRBJ1-1; D is ambiguous. CDR1 and CDR2 (germline): SGDLS, YYNGEE. The CDR3 has 16 amino acids. Trimming stripped 3 bases from V and 4 bases from J, with 19 bases between. The DNA of the CDR3 is TGTGCCAGCAGCGCCCCGGGCCCCATTGGGAGCACTGAAGCTTTCTTT. Translation gives CASSAPGPIGSTEAFF.

The V gene is TRBV5-5, the J gene TRBJ2-1; perhaps TRBD2 as D (5 bases). V dropped 5 bases and J dropped 2 bases, with 14 bases sitting between them. CDR1 is SGHKS, CDR2 YYEKEE, per germline (reference sequence). The CDR3 loop spans 15 amino acids. Here the CDR3 reads CASRPGSDPYNEQFF. The CDR3 coding sequence is TGTGCCAGCAGACCGGGATCAGACCCCTACAATGAGCAGTTCTTC. The complete variable domain, with remaining parts taken from reference TRBV5-5 and TRBJ2-1, reads DAGVTQSPTHLIKTRGQQVTLRCSPISGHKSVSWYQQVLGQGPQFIFQYYEKEERGRGNFPDRFSARQFPNYSSELNVNALLLGDSALYLCASRPGSDPYNEQFFGPGTRLTVL.

This clonotype occurred a few times. The CDR3 DNA reads TGTGCCAGCAGTCCTAAAACTCATTCATGGGGAAAACTGTTTTTT. Protein: CASSPKTHSWGKLFF. V gene TRBV12-3 or TRBV12-4 combines with J gene TRBJ1-4; no clear D. Between the trimmed V and J ends, which lost 5 bases and 10 bases, there was a span of 20 bases. The CDR3 consists of 15 residues.

The sample holds many counts of this clonotype. V and J are TRBV20-1 and TRBJ2-1; TRBD2 agrees at 15 bases. V lost 6 bases and J lost 8; bases outside the gene matches: 11. The germline gives CDR1 DFQATT, CDR2 SNEGSKA (reference sequence). This CDR3 comprises 16 residues. In DNA form, the CDR3 reads TGCAGTGCCCCCGGCCGTTGGACTAGCGGGGGGGATGAGCAGTTCTTC. Its protein is CSAPGRWTSGGDEQFF.

In this sample, this clonotype turned up a few times. This rearrangement joins TRBV20-1 to TRBJ2-5; tentative D call: TRBD2 (5 bases). The germline V gene has CDR1 DFQATT and CDR2 SNEGSKA (reference sequence). The ends were cut back, 3 bases at V and 5 bases at J, with 13 bases in the middle. This CDR3 contains 13 residues. The CDR3 spells CSASPGVGETQYF. CDR3 DNA: TGCAGTGCTAGTCCCGGGGTTGGGGAGACCCAGTACTTC.

This clonotype was observed many times. The chain is built from TRBV4-1 and TRBJ2-1, with TRBD1 matching 7 bases. The CDR3 is 14 residues long. The J segment lost 4 bases and the V segment lost 4 bases, leaving 4 bases of the junction unmatched. Germline V lookup: CDR1 MGHRA, CDR2 YSYEKL. CDR3 sequence: CASSRDSSYNEQFF. The CDR3 DNA follows: TGCGCCAGCAGCCGGGACAGTTCGTACAATGAGCAGTTCTTC.